These 29 T cell receptor beta chains originate from one sample sequenced in a study of tumor-infiltrating lymphocytes in primary liver carcinoma (dated 2017 in TCRdb). Reads for this sample came from an Illumina HiSeq 2500. Using a constant-region primer and ProtoScript II reverse transcriptase, TCRbeta-specific cDNA was reverse-transcribed from about 460 ng total RNA. Three nested multiplex PCR rounds, following a slightly modified ARM-PCR procedure, were used to build the TCRbeta libraries. The first two PCR rounds used multiplex TRBV1-TRBV30 forward primers with a Cbeta reverse primer, each for 10 cycles. Starting from the raw public reads, TCRdb applied fastp trimming at Q25, assembled clones with MiXCR and retained in-frame beta chains. Rows with a matching CDR3 protein are joined into one entry that keeps the most common DNA and genes. The sample profile shows roughly 91,000 distinct CDR3 sequences; 69% of them were found once. The ten top clones hold roughly 10% of the sample.

Without any cell sorting, total RNA and DNA were extracted together from roughly 21-30 mg of bulk tissue using the AllPrep DNA/RNA mini kit. The sample taken for sequencing was liver tumor tissue from sampling region 5. The meaning of the sample's cell subset or site label: tumor region T5, tumor centre. The source of these receptors is an older woman with primary liver carcinoma and hepatitis B virus infection.

V usage is TRBV6-4 and J usage is TRBJ1-1, with D perhaps matching TRBD1 (6 bases). Trimming took 2 bases from V and 5 from J, leaving 12 bases between them. Germline V gene lookup returns CDR1 MRHNA and CDR2 SNTAGT. The CDR3 is 14 amino acids. The CDR3 DNA follows: TGTGCCAGCAGTGACGGGACATGGTCAACTGAAGCTTTCTTT. Its translation is CASSDGTWSTEAFF.

This clonotype was counted at least ten times. This chain connects TRBV30 to TRBJ1-4; 7 nucleotides match TRBD1. The CDR3 runs 15 residues. With V trimmed by 3 bases and J by 4 bases, 8 bases remained unmatched. Germline CDR1 is GTSNPN and CDR2 is SVGIG (reference sequence). The CDR3 region is CAWSDTGDSNEKLFF. CDR3 sequence (DNA): TGTGCCTGGAGCGATACAGGGGACAGTAATGAAAAACTGTTTTTT. Together with reference TRBV30 and TRBJ1-4, the CDR3 gives the full variable domain: SQTIHQWPATLVQPVGSPLSLECTVEGTSNPNLYWYRQAAGRGLQLLFYSVGIGQISSEVPQNLSASRPQDRQFILSSKKLLLSDSGFYLCAWSDTGDSNEKLFFGSGTQLSVL.

With regard to this clonotype: The germline gene is not matched at one end of the junction; a read error may be the cause. The chain has TRBV5-6 and TRBJ2-7; D could derive from TRBD1 or TRBD2 (5 bases each). The CDR3 is 15 residues long. The germline gives CDR1 SGHDT, CDR2 YYEEEE. CDR3 bases: TGTGCCAGCAGCTCAAGGGGACGATCCTCCTACGAGCGGTACTTC. Translation: CASSSRGRSSYERYF.

With respect to this clonotype: One end of the junction varies from germline; a read error may be responsible. This chain uses TRBV11-2 with TRBJ2-7, with 8 bases matching TRBD2. CDR3 length equals 15 residues. CDR1 SGHAT and CDR2 FQNNGV come from the germline V gene. The CDR3 DNA sequence: TGTGCCAGCAGCTTAGAAGCGGGGGCCTCCTACGAGCAGCACTTC. This encodes CASSLEAGASYEQHF.

With regard to this clonotype: The conserved phenylalanine or tryptophan normally closing the CDR3 is absent here, so this likely arose from a read error. The chain has TRBV12-3 or TRBV12-4 and TRBJ1-5, with TRBD1 as a possible D gene (5 bases). This CDR3 region has 17 residues. V lost 6 bases to trimming and J lost 0 bases, with 18 bases between them. For the CDR3, the DNA is TGTGCCAGCAGCTTTTTAGGGGCGAGGTATAGCAATCAGCCCCAGCATTTA. Translation gives CASSFLGARYSNQPQHL.

V gene TRBV11-2 combines with J gene TRBJ2-7, with D maybe TRBD1 (5 bases). Germline assignment: CDR1 SGHAT and CDR2 FQNNGV. V lost 8 bases to trimming and J lost 3 bases, with 17 bases between them. This CDR3 region has 14 residues. The DNA for the CDR3 is TGTGCCAGCGACAGAACATGTGATAGCTACGAGCAGTACTTC. Translation gives CASDRTCDSYEQYF.

The chain couples TRBV6-1 to TRBJ1-1; the D is unclear. Germline loops: CDR1 MNHNS, CDR2 SASEGT. V was pared by 8 bases and J by 8 bases, with 21 bases between. The CDR3 sequence is 14 residues long. CDR3 bases: TGTGCCAGCGGTAAAAGGATAGACCCAGACGAAGCTTTCTTT. Residues: CASGKRIDPDEAFF.

On this clonotype itself: A read error may produce the germline difference seen at one junction end. The chain combines TRBV10-3 with TRBJ2-3; 12 bases match TRBD1. The CDR3 consists of 17 residues. Germline V CDR1 and CDR2: ENHRY, SYGVKD. The CDR3 protein is CAISSTAGTGGTYTQYF. CDR3 bases: TGTGCCATCAGCTCAACTGCCGGGACAGGGGGCACATATACGCAGTATTTT.

In the case of this clonotype: Germline is not matched at one junction end, which may reflect a read error. The chain recombines TRBV28 with TRBJ2-7, with D tentatively TRBD2 (5 bases). CDR3 length equals 15 residues. Germline V gives CDR1 MDHEN, CDR2 SYDVKM. The CDR3 nucleotides are TGTACCAGCAGTCACCGACGGGGAAACTCCTACGAGCAGTACTTC. It is translated as CTSSHRRGNSYEQYF.

Ten or more counts support this clonotype. This sequence joins TRBV5-1 and TRBJ1-1; D uncertain. Germline-derived CDR1 and CDR2 are SGHRS and YFSETQ. V was shortened by 0 bases and J by 3 bases, with 9 bases between the two germline ends. This CDR3 has 14 residues. CDR3 bases: TGCGCCAGCAGCTTGGGTGCCAGAGACACTGAAGCTTTCTTT. This encodes CASSLGARDTEAFF.

This clonotype was recorded at least ten times. This sequence joins TRBV29-1 and TRBJ2-7, with TRBD2 matching 13 bases. This CDR3 has 16 residues. Germline V gene lookup returns CDR1 SQVTM and CDR2 ANQGSEA. After removal of 4 bases from V and 3 bases from J, the junction contained 9 bases not matched to a gene. CDR3: CSVVRTSGRPYYEQYF. The CDR3 DNA sequence: TGCAGCGTTGTTCGGACTAGCGGGAGACCTTACTACGAGCAGTACTTC.

At least ten counts were recorded for this clonotype. The J gene is TRBJ2-5, the V gene TRBV6-1; no clear D gene. The CDR3 covers 15 residues. With 1 base removed from V and 4 bases from J, the gap between germline ends came to 13 bases. CDR1 is MNHNS, CDR2 SASEGT, per germline. CDR3 DNA sequence: TGTGCCAGCAGTGAAGGGCCTCGGATGGGAGAGACCCAGTACTTC. As protein: CASSEGPRMGETQYF.

This clonotype occurred many times. The gene calls are TRBV4-1 and TRBJ2-7, with 8 bases matching TRBD1. V was clipped by 1 base and J by 2 bases; unmatched bases: 7. Germline CDR1 and CDR2: MGHRA and YSYEKL. This CDR3 has 16 residues. The CDR3 bases are TGCGCCAGCAGCCAAGCAATAGACAGGGGAGCCTACGAGCAGTACTTC. Its translation is CASSQAIDRGAYEQYF.

About this clonotype: A read error may account for a junction end that differs from germline. The gene calls are TRBV6-1 and TRBJ2-7, with 8 bases lining up with TRBD1. The CDR3 is 15 amino acids. Germline V lookup: CDR1 MNHNS, CDR2 SASEGT. The CDR3 sequence: CVSSRPGGFSYEQHF. The CDR3 DNA follows: TGTGTCAGCAGCAGACCAGGGGGCTTTTCCTACGAGCAGCACTTC.

This clonotype was picked up a small number of times. The chain employs TRBV6-5 and TRBJ2-7, with 9 nucleotides matching TRBD2. Trimming cost V 6 bases and J 3 bases; bases outside gene matches: 6. CDR3 length: 14 residues. CDR1 and CDR2 from the germline V gene are MNHEY and SVGAGI. CDR3 sequence: CASSAAGGYYEQYF. CDR3 coding DNA: TGTGCCAGCAGCGCGGCGGGAGGGTACTACGAGCAGTACTTC.

There are many counts of this clonotype. The gene calls are TRBV29-1 and TRBJ2-5, with D unresolved. With 3 bases removed from V and 4 bases from J, the gap between germline ends came to 9 bases. This CDR3 comprises 12 residues. Germline V CDR1 and CDR2: SQVTM, ANQGSEA. The CDR3 nucleotides are TGCAGCGTTGATGGTTTGGCAGAGACCCAGTACTTC. Translating it yields CSVDGLAETQYF.

As regards this clonotype: Lacking the conserved final phenylalanine or tryptophan, this CDR3 likely reflects a read error. Because the CDR3's place on the DNA is in doubt, the DNA is left out and the CDR3 is given as listed by TCRdb. This rearrangement joins TRBV11-2 to TRBJ2-7. Germline loops: CDR1 SGHAT, CDR2 FQNNGV. The CDR3 is 14 residues long, ends included. This chain's CDR3 is CASSLVGVDYEQHS.

About this clonotype: A read error may produce the germline difference seen at one junction end. The chain carries TRBV11-2 and TRBJ2-1; maybe TRBD2 (5 bases). Germline CDR1 is SGHAT and CDR2 is FQNNGV. The CDR3 has 15 residues. The CDR3 is CASSLPGLWDYEQFF. DNA of the CDR3: TGCGCCAGCAGCTTGCCGGGATTATGGGATTATGAGCAGTTCTTC.

About this clonotype itself: Germline is not matched at one junction end, which may reflect a read error. The gene calls are TRBV5-1 and TRBJ1-2; D may be TRBD1 (5 bases). The CDR3 extends over 13 amino acids. Germline V gives CDR1 SGHRS, CDR2 YFSETQ. CDR3 coding DNA: TGCGCCAGCAGGTCAATAGGGGACTATGCCTACACCTTC. Its translation: CASRSIGDYAYTF.

As regards this clonotype: This sequence may be a read error, since a much larger clone differs from it by one base. The chain has TRBV12-3 or TRBV12-4 and TRBJ2-2, with TRBD2 identical over 7 bases. The CDR3 is 17 amino acids. After removal of 2 bases from V and 5 bases from J, the junction contained 11 bases not matched to a gene. The CDR3 reads CASSLWGTCGGTGELFF. The CDR3 region has the DNA TGTGCCAGCAGTTTATGGGGGACTTGCGGGGGTACCGGGGAGCTGTTTTTT.

This chain connects TRBV6-2 or TRBV6-3 to TRBJ2-7, with TRBD2 as a possible D gene (6 bases). The CDR3 has 13 residues. V shed 7 bases and J shed 2 bases, with 12 bases lying between them. Germline V gives CDR1 MNHEY, CDR2 SVGEGT. The CDR3 nucleotides are TGTGCCAGCATCCGCGGGACTGCCTACGAGCAGTACTTC. Protein product: CASIRGTAYEQYF.

A note on this clonotype: Germline and junction disagree at one end, which may indicate a read error. V gene TRBV7-9 combines with J gene TRBJ2-2, with D unclear. The CDR3 covers 13 residues. CDR1 is SEHNR, CDR2 FQNEAQ, per germline (reference sequence). CDR3: CANSLGNTGELFF. CDR3 sequence (DNA): TGTGCCAACAGCTTAGGGAACACCGGAGAGCTGTTTTTT. Full variable domain (remainder filled in from reference TRBV7-9 and TRBJ2-2): DTGVSQNPRHKITKRGQNVTFRCDPISEHNRLYWYRQTLGQGPEFLTYFQNEAQLEKSRLLSDRFSAERPKGSFSTLEIQRTEQGDSAMYLCANSLGNTGELFFGEGSRLTVL.

On this clonotype itself: A much larger clone lies a single base off, so this may be a read error. V is TRBV7-8 and J is TRBJ2-1; no firm D call. Germline lookup yields CDR1 SGHVS and CDR2 FQNEAQ. CDR3 size: 16 residues. The CDR3 coding sequence is TGTACCAGCAGCAACATGGCCCCTATGGTAGCCAATGAGCAGTTCTTC. Translating it yields CTSSNMAPMVANEQFF.

This clonotype appeared many times. The chain combines TRBV6-1 with TRBJ1-3, with a possible D match to TRBD1 (5 bases). In germline, CDR1 is MNHNS, CDR2 SASEGT. The CDR3 spans 15 residues. Trimming shortened V by 0 bases and J by 10 bases, and 16 bases separated the two germline ends. The CDR3 nucleotides are TGTGCCAGCAGTGAAGCGGGGGACTACTCTGGAACCATATATTTT. This gives the protein CASSEAGDYSGTIYF.

Comments on this clonotype: One end of the junction varies from germline; a read error may be responsible. V is TRBV29-1 and J is TRBJ2-7; the D gene is possibly TRBD1 (5 bases). The CDR3 has 14 amino acids. In germline, CDR1 is SQVTM, CDR2 ANQGSEA. The CDR3 protein is CSIQNRGSYYEQYF. CDR3 DNA sequence: TGCAGCATCCAGAATAGGGGCAGTTATTACGAACAGTACTTC.

The CDR3 loop reads CSAAPGTGVFIIEAFF. The CDR3 DNA follows: TGCAGTGCGGCCCCCGGGACAGGGGTCTTTATTATCGAAGCTTTCTTT. The chain links TRBV20-1 to TRBJ1-1, with TRBD1 matching 10 bases. CDR3 length equals 16 residues. Germline CDR1 and CDR2: DFQATT and SNEGSKA (reference sequence). Trimming removed 6 bases from V and 8 bases from J; junction bases left unmatched: 18.

With respect to this clonotype: The junction shows a germline mismatch at one end, possibly a read error. This sequence joins TRBV11-1 and TRBJ1-6; D is undetermined. Per germline, CDR1 SGHAT and CDR2 FQDESV (reference sequence). The CDR3 loop spans 13 amino acids. The CDR3 DNA reads as TGTGCCAACAGCCGCCTGGGGAATTCACCCTTCCACTTT. This sequence encodes CANSRLGNSPFHF.

Concerning this clonotype itself: Lacking the conserved final phenylalanine or tryptophan, this CDR3 likely reflects a read error. The J gene is TRBJ2-7, the V gene TRBV4-1; 9 nucleotides align to TRBD1. Trimming at V came to 5 bases and at J to 7 bases, leaving 12 bases not matched to a gene. The germline gives CDR1 MGHRA, CDR2 YSYEKL. This CDR3 spans 15 amino acids. The CDR3 DNA reads as TGCGCCAGCAGCTACCCCGGACAGGGGTCGCGGGAGCAGTACTCC. Translating gives CASSYPGQGSREQYS.

Concerning this clonotype itself: A read error may explain this, as a much larger clone is one base away. The rearrangement uses TRBV7-9 and TRBJ1-1; tentative D call: TRBD1 (6 bases). The CDR3 covers 13 residues. Germline V gives CDR1 SEHNR, CDR2 FQNEAQ (reference sequence). CDR3 nucleotide sequence: TGTGTCAGCAGCTTGGGGGGCGTGGCTGAAGCTTTCTTT. Translating gives CVSSLGGVAEAFF.